This T cell receptor beta chain was obtained from a study of blood T cell repertoires in COVID-19 (TCRdb year 2020). Regarding the study in general: Samples from collaborators originated in the United States, Italy and Spain and spanned both the acute and convalescent phases of COVID-19. The material from the prospective study consisted of cDNA or gDNA derived from T cells, B-cell-depleted T cells, or PBMCs. A freely available public database, intended as a resource for researchers studying the immune response to SARS-CoV-2, is where the repertoires were released. The dataset comprised deeply sampled blood TCRbeta repertoires from subjects exposed to, actively infected with, or recovered from COVID-19. The samples were drawn from two sources: the first 160 participants of the ongoing ImmuneRACE study, and 1,200 or so subjects contributed by 6 global collaborators. A de-identified subject ID, COVID-19 status, age in years and sex were almost always included in the sample metadata. HLA class I and class II types, where available, came from metadata supplied by the sample provider rather than from assay-based typing.

In Seattle, one collaborating source enrolled patients while the infection was active and tracked those patients longitudinally over the course of disease. The collaborating institutions used their own protocols to collect whole blood in K2EDTA tubes. Collaborator samples were shipped for TCRbeta analysis as frozen whole blood, isolated PBMCs, or DNA extracted from either sample type. The immunoSEQ Assay, a bias-controlled multiplex PCR, was used to amplify TCRbeta CDR3 regions from genomic DNA. Turning to the authors' computational methods: Within the assay, amplification of reference gene primers was used to estimate how many nucleated cells each sample contained. To quantify the absolute abundance of each unique TCRbeta CDR3 rearrangement, sequence reads were collapsed and filtered. For each sample, productive Simpson clonality was calculated as the square root of Simpson's diversity index across productive rearrangements. TCRdb carries this immuneACCESS record with in-frame sequences only. Its versions omit some clonotypes, under half of them owing to an unresolved V gene in the studies checked, with the rest unexplained. V, J and clone size were drawn from that table, and D and trimming were deduced from the DNA. This sample comprises 220,000 or so clones, more than 75% of them detected only once. 8% to 10% of the sample comes from the top ten.

As to this clone: The antigen it recognizes is unknown. No qualities accompany the bases; no much larger clone lies one base away.

The paper's findings and limits, for the study overall: The quantity of clinical and demographic metadata differed by source and by participant and was supplied without curation.

The CDR3 runs 13 amino acids, cysteine and phenylalanine included. The DNA shown is the 39-base CDR3, in frame from base 1. CDR1 and CDR2, looked up from the germline V gene (reference sequence), are GTSNPN and SVGIG. V and J lose 1 base and 14 bases, and a span of 17 bases separates them. The sequence was collected from an elderly woman with COVID-19, enrolled during active disease. Sequencing was carried out using peripheral blood. This chain joins TRBV30 to TRBJ1-4, with the D gene call left open. The CDR3 protein: CAWSGPIGRVLFF. The sequence in DNA is TGTGCCTGGAGTGGGCCGATCGGTCGGGTGCTGTTTTTT.